These 14 T cell receptor beta chains share one sample of origin, sequenced in a study of T and B cells in COVID-19 patients. TRB was amplified from about 260-540 ng of blood genomic DNA. Multiplex PCR with BIOMED2 TRB-A/B primer pools amplified TRB rearrangements. TCRdb re-called the multiplex PCR reads with MiXCR, one entry per CDR3 protein. The sample yields some 4,000 distinct CDR3 sequences, less than 25% seen once. The sample comprised blood. The receptors were sampled from a human donor with active COVID-19.

In this sample, this clonotype turned up many times. The rearrangement links TRBV6-2 or TRBV6-3 to TRBJ2-7; 7 bases match TRBD1. The ends lost 6 bases at V and 7 bases at J; junction bases unmatched: 9. Germline V CDR1 and CDR2: MNHEY, SVGEGT. The CDR3 covers 13 residues. CDR3 in amino acids: CASRRQGLREQYF. The CDR3 bases are TGTGCCAGCAGGAGACAGGGATTGAGGGAGCAGTACTTC.

The chain links TRBV7-9 to TRBJ1-1; 9 nucleotides match TRBD1. The germline V gene has CDR1 SEHNR and CDR2 FQNEAQ (reference sequence). V trimming: 6 bases; J trimming: 4 bases; junction bases outside the gene matches: 0. The CDR3 consists of 12 residues. The DNA of the CDR3 is TGTGCCAGCAGGGGACAGGGCACTGAAGCTTTCTTT. Translation: CASRGQGTEAFF. Full variable domain (missing parts from reference TRBV7-9 and TRBJ1-1): DTGVSQNPRHKITKRGQNVTFRCDPISEHNRLYWYRQTLGQGPEFLTYFQNEAQLEKSRLLSDRFSAERPKGSFSTLEIQRTEQGDSAMYLCASRGQGTEAFFGQGTRLTVV.

This clonotype is medium-sized within its sample. The rearrangement uses TRBV27 and TRBJ2-5, with D tentatively TRBD1 or TRBD2 (7 bases each). Germline loops: CDR1 MNHEY, CDR2 SMNVEV (reference sequence). The CDR3 is made up of 14 amino acids. Trimming cost V 4 bases and J 7 bases, with 16 bases left between them. The CDR3 bases are TGTGCCAGCAGTTACAACAGGGGAGGGGCGACCCAGTACTTC. Residues: CASSYNRGGATQYF.

In this sample, this clonotype is medium-sized. V and J are TRBV30 and TRBJ2-3; TRBD2 aligns across 11 bases. Germline CDR1 and CDR2: GTSNPN and SVGIG (reference sequence). There are 14 residues in the CDR3. The ends lost 8 bases at V and 14 bases at J; junction bases unmatched: 18. The CDR3 is CALQSNPSSGRRYF. The DNA of the CDR3 is TGTGCCCTCCAATCCAACCCATCTAGCGGGAGGAGGTATTTT.

In this sample, this clonotype turned up a few times. The chain recombines TRBV6-2 or TRBV6-3 with TRBJ2-3; TRBD2 matches 7 bases. The CDR3 sequence is 13 residues long. Germline loops: CDR1 MNHEY, CDR2 SVGEGT. V trimming: 5 bases; J trimming: 1 base; junction bases outside the gene matches: 0. CDR3 bases: TGTGCCAGCAGTCTAGCGGGCACAGATACGCAGTATTTT. As protein: CASSLAGTDTQYF.

CDR3 sequence reads: CASRLQRFYGYTF. The CDR3 DNA reads as TGTGCCAGCAGATTACAGAGATTCTATGGCTACACCTTC. This chain uses TRBV11-1 with TRBJ1-2, with D hard to call. The CDR3 runs to 13 residues. Per germline, CDR1 SGHAT and CDR2 FQDESV (reference sequence). V lost 6 bases and J 4 bases, leaving 12 bases between the germline ends.

The chain couples TRBV28 to TRBJ1-6; 8 positions agree with TRBD1. Germline lookup yields CDR1 MDHEN and CDR2 SYDVKM. The CDR3 is made up of 11 amino acids. The J segment lost 14 bases and the V segment lost 6 bases, leaving 3 bases of the junction unmatched. The CDR3 region has the DNA TGTGCCAGCAGCTCGACAGGGGCCCTCCACTTT. Its translation: CASSSTGALHF.

This clonotype appeared a few times. The chain couples TRBV7-9 to TRBJ2-7; weak D call: TRBD2 (5 bases). The CDR3 covers 16 residues. The V and J ends lost 7 bases and 0 bases respectively, with 19 bases between them. Germline V gene lookup returns CDR1 SEHNR and CDR2 FQNEAQ (reference sequence). As DNA, the CDR3 is TGTGCCAGCACCTCAACTACCAGCGCGGGCTCCTACGAGCAGTACTTC. Translation gives CASTSTTSAGSYEQYF.

On this clonotype itself: One end of the junction does not line up with germline, which may come from a read error. This chain links TRBV5-4 with TRBJ2-7; D possibly matches TRBD1 or TRBD2 (6 bases each). The CDR3 is made up of 15 amino acids. Germline V gene data show CDR1 as SGHNT and CDR2 as YYREEE (reference sequence). Here the CDR3 DNA reads TGTGCCGGCAGCTTGGATCTGGGGGGCTACAATGAGCAGTACTTC. Its translation is CAGSLDLGGYNEQYF.

The chain combines TRBV12-3 or TRBV12-4 with TRBJ1-5; 7 bases map to TRBD1. The CDR3 runs to 16 residues. J was trimmed by 5 bases and V by 1 base; bases with no gene match: 8. CDR3 DNA sequence: TGTGCCAGCAGTTTAGGAGTAGGGGGCCTATATCAGCCCCAGCATTTT. Encoded protein: CASSLGVGGLYQPQHF.

This clonotype is medium-sized (0.01 to 0.1%) within its sample. For the CDR3, the DNA is TGTGCCAGCAGGCCCCGGGCCCCGGGGCAGCCCCAGCATTTT. The encoded protein is CASRPRAPGQPQHF. This rearrangement joins TRBV6-5 to TRBJ1-5; D is ambiguous. Trimming shortened V by 6 bases and J by 7 bases, and 16 bases separated the two germline ends. The CDR3 is 14 amino acids. Germline lookup yields CDR1 MNHEY and CDR2 SVGAGI.

The gene calls are TRBV20-1 and TRBJ2-7, with TRBD2 as a possible D gene (5 bases). The length of the CDR3 is 15 residues. The V gene's germline CDR1 is DFQATT and CDR2 SNEGSKA (reference sequence). V was clipped by 3 bases and J by 0 bases, with 15 bases between them. The CDR3 protein is CSASLLAPSSYEQYF. The CDR3 DNA reads as TGCAGTGCTAGCCTTCTAGCACCGAGCTCCTACGAGCAGTACTTC.

This clonotype is labeled as medium-sized (0.01 to 0.1%). The rearrangement uses TRBV6-2 or TRBV6-3 and TRBJ2-3, with 8 bases matching TRBD2. V was pared by 8 bases and J by 8 bases, with 12 bases of the junction left unmatched. Germline V CDR1 and CDR2: MNHEY, SVGEGT. This CDR3 has 14 residues. The CDR3 reads CASVQRENKRTQYF. DNA of the CDR3: TGTGCCAGCGTTCAGCGGGAGAACAAGCGTACGCAGTATTTT.

This clonotype was picked up many times. V and J are TRBV18 and TRBJ1-5; tentatively, D is TRBD1 (5 bases). Germline CDR1 KGHSH, CDR2 LQKENI. This CDR3 is 15 amino acids long. Trimming removed 6 bases from V and 2 bases from J, with 14 bases in between. For the CDR3, the DNA is TGTGCCAGCTCTCCTGACAGAAGCGGCAATCAGCCCCAGCATTTT. Protein sequence: CASSPDRSGNQPQHF.